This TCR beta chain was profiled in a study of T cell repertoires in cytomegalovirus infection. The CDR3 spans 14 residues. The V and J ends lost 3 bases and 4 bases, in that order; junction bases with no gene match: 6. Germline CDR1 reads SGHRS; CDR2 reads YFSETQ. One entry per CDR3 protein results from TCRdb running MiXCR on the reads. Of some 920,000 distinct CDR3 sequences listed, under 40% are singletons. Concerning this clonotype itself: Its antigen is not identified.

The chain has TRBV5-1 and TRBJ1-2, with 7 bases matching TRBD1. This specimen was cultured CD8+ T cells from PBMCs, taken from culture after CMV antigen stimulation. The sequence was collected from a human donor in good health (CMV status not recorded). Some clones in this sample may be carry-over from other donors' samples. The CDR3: CASSSEGAGYGYTF. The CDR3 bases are TGCGCCAGCAGCTCAGAGGGGGCGGGCTATGGCTACACCTTC.